Listed below are T cell receptor beta chains from one sample, sequenced in a study of Ad26.COV2.S vaccination and SARS-CoV-2 variants. Libraries were prepared by immunoSEQ multiplex PCR; TCRdb keeps only in-frame clonotypes and omits some of them. The sample carries 350,000 to 500,000 clones, about 90% recorded once. The material was peripheral blood, obtained in a trial of Ad26.COV2.S vaccine versus placebo. These receptor sequences come from a person between 18 and 65 years old who received the Ad26.COV2.S COVID-19 vaccine or a placebo. Each CDR3 is given with its conserved first and last residue. The order of the fields is V gene, clone size, D gene, J gene, CDR3 DNA, CDR3 protein. The D gene is left open where the match is weak. The size field is filled for only some rows; it gives once, few, many or a size class.

TRBV27,.,.,TRBJ2-7,TGTGCCAGCAGTTTATCAGGAGCTCTCCCCGAGCAGTACTTC,CASSLSGALPEQYF
TRBV24-1,.,.,TRBJ2-1,TGTGCCACCAGTGACCCTTCCATCAATGAGCAGTTCTTC,CATSDPSINEQFF
TRBV28,once,TRBD1,TRBJ1-4,TGTGCCAGCAGTACCCAACAGGGGGGAAAACTGTTTTTT,CASSTQQGGKLFF
TRBV7-2,.,.,TRBJ1-5,TGTGCCAGCAGCTCCTACAGGGAGCATCAGCCCCAGCATTTT,CASSSYREHQPQHF
TRBV4-1,.,.,TRBJ2-1,TGCGCCAGCAGCCAAGACTCAACTTACAGTGAGCAGTTCTTC,CASSQDSTYSEQFF
TRBV28,once,.,TRBJ2-3,TGTGCCAGCAGTTTTGACGGCCCCGGAACAGATACGCAGTATTTT,CASSFDGPGTDTQYF
TRBV4-3,.,.,TRBJ2-1,TGCGCCAGCAGCCAAGATAAAGATGCTGAGCAGTTCTTC,CASSQDKDAEQFF
TRBV5-4,.,.,TRBJ2-5,TGTGCCAGCAGCTTGAGGACTAACCAAGAGACCCAGTACTTC,CASSLRTNQETQYF
TRBV10-3,once,.,TRBJ2-3,TGTGCCATCAGTGAGCAGCAGCAAAGCACAGATACGCAGTATTTT,CAISEQQQSTDTQYF
TRBV13,.,TRBD1,TRBJ2-5,TGTGCCAGCAGCCCGAGGGACAGCGAAGAGACCCAGTACTTC,CASSPRDSEETQYF
TRBV15,few,TRBD1,TRBJ1-1,TGTGCCACCAGCAGAGGTGGGACAGGGGAGAACACTGAAGCTTTCTTT,CATSRGGTGENTEAFF
TRBV12-3/TRBV12-4,.,.,TRBJ1-6,TGTGCCAGCAGTTCCAACTCGAATTCACCCCTCCACTTT,CASSSNSNSPLHF
TRBV18,many,TRBD1,TRBJ2-5,TGTGCCAGCTCACCACGGGGGGACAGGATCCAAGAGACCCAGTACTTC,CASSPRGDRIQETQYF
TRBV2,.,TRBD2,TRBJ2-7,TGTGCCAGCAGTGAGGAAGCGGGAGGGCTCAGCGAGCAGTACTTC,CASSEEAGGLSEQYF
TRBV28,.,TRBD1,TRBJ2-5,TGTGCCACCACACGACAGGGTCGGAGCTCTCAAGAGACCCAGTACTTC,CATTRQGRSSQETQYF
TRBV4-1,.,TRBD1,TRBJ2-7,TGCGCCAGCAGCCAAGATCCGGAGGACAGGGACTACGAGCAGTACTTC,CASSQDPEDRDYEQYF
TRBV7-2,.,TRBD2,TRBJ2-1,TGTGCCAGCAGCTTAGGTCTTCCCAGACTAGCGGGCGACAATGAGCAGTTCTTC,CASSLGLPRLAGDNEQFF
TRBV14,.,.,TRBJ1-3,TGTGCCAGCAGCATGGACTTACCGTCTGGAAACACCATATATTTT,CASSMDLPSGNTIYF
TRBV10-3,.,TRBD2,TRBJ2-1,TGTGCCATAAAGGGGGTAGCGGGGTACAATGAGCAGTTCTTC,CAIKGVAGYNEQFF
TRBV7-6,.,TRBD2,TRBJ2-7,TGTGCCAGCAGCTTAACCCCGGGACTAGCGGGAGACGAGCAGTACTTC,CASSLTPGLAGDEQYF
TRBV27,.,.,TRBJ2-2,TGTGCCAGCACGGGGGCAGGACACACCGGGGAGCTGTTTTTT,CASTGAGHTGELFF
TRBV7-2,.,TRBD2,TRBJ2-1,TGTGCCAGCAGCTTAGCGGGACTAGCGAATGAGCAGTTCTTC,CASSLAGLANEQFF
TRBV28,.,.,TRBJ1-5,TGTGCCAGCAGGTTAGGGGCCGGTGTAAGGCTTGATCAGCCCCAGCATTTT,CASRLGAGVRLDQPQHF
TRBV19,few,.,TRBJ1-6,TGTGCCAGTAGTGACCGGAATTCACCCCTCCACTTT,CASSDRNSPLHF
TRBV19,once,TRBD1,TRBJ1-1,TGTGCCAGTAGAGGACAGGGCTGGAACACTGAAGCTTTCTTT,CASRGQGWNTEAFF
TRBV3-1/TRBV3-2,.,TRBD1,TRBJ1-4,TGTGCCAGCAGCCGCTGGGGGGGACAGGACCTAATCGCGGAAAAACTGTTTTTT,CASSRWGGQDLIAEKLFF
TRBV10-3,.,TRBD1,TRBJ2-1,TGTGCCATCAGTGTGAAGGGACAGGGGGCAAATGAGCAGTTCTTC,CAISVKGQGANEQFF
TRBV27,.,.,TRBJ2-5,TGTGCCAGCAGTTTTGTGGGGGAGTCGGTACGAGAGACCCAGTACTTC,CASSFVGESVRETQYF
TRBV12-3/TRBV12-4,.,.,TRBJ2-5,TGTGCCAGCAGTTTGCTCCAGCAAGAGACCCAGTACTTC,CASSLLQQETQYF
TRBV6-5,.,TRBD2,TRBJ2-1,TGTGCCAGCACTACGGGACTACCACCCACTCATGAGCAGTTCTTC,CASTTGLPPTHEQFF
TRBV7-9,.,TRBD2,TRBJ2-1,TGTGCCAGCAGCTTAGCGCGGGCTAGCGGCTACAATGAGCAGTTCTTC,CASSLARASGYNEQFF
TRBV5-6,.,.,TRBJ2-3,TGTGCCAGCAGCTGGACGGGGGTCGTGCTTTTTCCGGATACGCAGTATTTT,CASSWTGVVLFPDTQYF
TRBV6-2/TRBV6-3,.,.,TRBJ2-4,TGTGCCAGCAGTTCCCTCCTCGGACAGAGAAAAAACATTCAGTACTTC,CASSSLLGQRKNIQYF
TRBV12-3/TRBV12-4,.,.,TRBJ2-1,TGTGCCAGCCTAGCAAATTTCAATGAGCAGTTCTTC,CASLANFNEQFF
TRBV19,.,TRBD2,TRBJ2-1,TGTGCCAGTAGTATGGGAGGGGCTAGTTCTTACAATGAGCAGTTCTTC,CASSMGGASSYNEQFF
TRBV3-1/TRBV3-2,.,TRBD1,TRBJ2-3,TGTGCCAGCAGCCTTGGACAGGGCACAGATACGCAGTATTTT,CASSLGQGTDTQYF
TRBV7-8,.,.,TRBJ1-1,TGTGCCAGCAGCCCCTTCTCAGGGGTTGGGGTGAACACTGAAGCTTTCTTT,CASSPFSGVGVNTEAFF
TRBV29-1,.,.,TRBJ2-3,TGCAGCGTTGATAATGACTATTTT,CSVDNDYF
TRBV11-2,.,TRBD2,TRBJ2-7,TGTGCCAGCAGCTTAGGACTAGCGGGAGGACTTTACGAGCAGTACTTC,CASSLGLAGGLYEQYF
TRBV5-6,.,TRBD1,TRBJ2-6,TGTGCCAGCAGAAAGACAGGGGCGACGTATGGGGCCAACGTCCTGACTTTC,CASRKTGATYGANVLTF
TRBV3-1/TRBV3-2,.,TRBD2,TRBJ2-2,TGTGCCAGCAGCCTGAGGACTAGCGGGAAGAACACCGGGGAGCTGTTTTTT,CASSLRTSGKNTGELFF
TRBV7-3,.,TRBD2,TRBJ2-3,TGTGCCAGCAGCACCAATAGCGGGAGAGGGGATACGCAGTATTTT,CASSTNSGRGDTQYF
TRBV29-1,.,.,TRBJ2-1,TGCAGCGCCGGGGTCAGGGGCTACAATGAGCAGTTCTTC,CSAGVRGYNEQFF
TRBV7-2,.,TRBD2,TRBJ2-5,TGTGCCAGCAGTTTCGGACTAGCGCAAGAGACCCAGTACTTC,CASSFGLAQETQYF
TRBV19,.,TRBD1,TRBJ1-5,TGTGCCAGTAGCATAAAGGGACAGGGAGGCAATCAGCCCCAGCATTTT,CASSIKGQGGNQPQHF
TRBV4-1,.,.,TRBJ2-1,TGCGCCAGCAGCCAAGAGGGGGGACAAACGCTCAATGAGCAGTTCTTC,CASSQEGGQTLNEQFF
TRBV27,.,TRBD2,TRBJ2-7,TGTGCCAGCAGCCCAGGCGGGAGGGCCCTCGAGCAGTACTTC,CASSPGGRALEQYF
TRBV10-3,.,TRBD1,TRBJ1-5,TGTGCCATCAGTGAGTCGGGACAGAGCAATCAGCCCCAGCATTTT,CAISESGQSNQPQHF
TRBV18,.,.,TRBJ2-5,TGTGCCAGCCAGGACAGAGGGGGGACCCAGTACTTC,CASQDRGGTQYF
TRBV11-3,.,.,TRBJ2-2,TGTGCCAGCAGCGCCAGACCTATTCCCAGCGGGGAGCTGTTTTTT,CASSARPIPSGELFF
TRBV19,few,.,TRBJ2-1,TGTGCCAGTAGTATAGGGGCAGGGAATGAGCAGTTCTTC,CASSIGAGNEQFF
TRBV19,.,.,TRBJ1-5,TGTGCCAGTAAGGCCGGGAATCAGCCCCAGCATTTT,CASKAGNQPQHF
TRBV7-9,.,TRBD1,TRBJ2-7,TGTGCCAGCAGCTTACGACAGGGCTTCTCCTACGAGCAGTACTTC,CASSLRQGFSYEQYF
TRBV7-9,.,TRBD2,TRBJ2-1,TGTGCCAGCAGCCGTCAGAGGACTAGCGGGAGGGAGGATGAGCAGTTCTTC,CASSRQRTSGREDEQFF
TRBV27,.,.,TRBJ2-2,TGTGCCAGCAGTTTTATCGGAGGCACCGGGGAGCTGTTTTTT,CASSFIGGTGELFF